This TCR beta chain was recovered during a study of control samples from healthy donors and cancer patients. Here immunoSEQ multiplex PCR was the method, and the copy in TCRdb shows in-frame clones only, minus some. The table records roughly 100,000 clones, about 89% of them present only once. The CDR3 sequence is 18 residues long. Per the germline V gene, CDR1 is LNHNV and CDR2 is YYDKDF (reference sequence). The ends were cut back, 3 bases at V and 1 base at J, with 21 bases in the middle. The clonotype was recovered from a man younger than 40 in good health. The sample taken for sequencing was blood. The rearrangement uses TRBV15 and TRBJ1-2; D call uncertain. The chain's CDR3 is CATSSPREGPSFNYGYTF. The CDR3 nucleotides read TGTGCCACCAGCAGCCCCCGCGAGGGTCCCAGTTTTAACTATGGCTACACCTTC.